This record looks at one T cell receptor (beta chain) sequence and its context. Its antigen is not known. With no exception, relapse followed autologous stem cell transplantation in all patients, and brentuximab vedotin exposure varied. Magnetic negative selection served to purify CD4+ T cells out of PBMCs that had been thawed. When best responses were assessed, they were complete response, partial response or progressive disease. Some clones are missing from TCRdb's copy, which holds only in-frame ones; the method was immunoSEQ multiplex PCR. The sample yields some 17,000 clones, around 81% seen once. The data were taken from a study of PD-1 blockade in classical Hodgkin lymphoma. General study findings and limits: Excluded were patients who started nivolumab under 1 year after ASCT, a group that had lower diversity.

CDR3 size: 15 residues. Trimming cost V 0 bases and J 2 bases, with 10 bases left between them. Germline V gives CDR1 LGHNA, CDR2 YSLEER. Sequencing was performed on CD4+ T cells from blood, taken at baseline. The TCR sequence derives from a human donor with classical Hodgkin lymphoma. This rearrangement joins TRBV4-3 to TRBJ1-2; D is unclear. This CDR3 is CASSQEAGRNYGYTF. CDR3 in DNA: TGCGCCAGCAGCCAAGAAGCCGGACGGAACTATGGCTACACCTTC.